The clone carrying this T cell receptor beta chain has at least ten counts. Its antigen is currently unknown. This sample is part of a study of T cells in Graves' hyperthyroidism and ophthalmopathy. The study, taken as a whole, reports: Stable hyperthyroidism was told apart from ophthalmopathy by a model built on 13 V-J features.

Patients having uncontrolled infection, another autoimmune disease, pregnancy or lactation were not included. Diagnostic decisions used clinical symptoms, serum thyroxine and TRAb, thyroid ultrasound and orbital computed tomography. Amplification of TCR beta CDR3 regions was performed using RNA transcripts as template. When the TCR CDR3 underwent first-round RT-PCR, the HTBI primer set was used. TCRdb recomputed calls from the multiplex PCR reads with MiXCR, one row per CDR3 protein. The sample has approximately 570,000 distinct CDR3 sequences, around 20% seen once. This CDR3 has 14 amino acids. Germline CDR1 reads SGHTA; CDR2 reads FQGNSA. Trimming pared 3 bases from V and 8 bases from J, leaving 14 bases between.

The V and J genes are TRBV7-2 and TRBJ2-1; either TRBD1 or TRBD2 may fit D (6 bases each). The sample consisted of blood. The receptor comes from a man between 35 and 55 years old with Graves' ophthalmopathy. DNA of the CDR3: TGTGCCAGCAGCTTGCGGGGAGCAGGGGATGAGCAGTTCTTC. Its translation: CASSLRGAGDEQFF.